This T cell receptor (beta chain) emerged from a study of OX40 agonist ivuxolimab in advanced cancers. Study background: At about 81% male, the cohort had a mean age of approximately 64 years, ranging from roughly 23 to 80.

Sequenced by immunoSEQ multiplex PCR; TCRdb stores in-frame clones only, minus some. Of around 45,000 clones listed, more than 70% are singletons. The CDR3 sequence is 14 residues long. In germline, CDR1 is SGHDT, CDR2 YYEEEE. Trimming took 0 bases from V and 5 from J, leaving 11 bases between them. This chain connects TRBV5-6 to TRBJ1-2; tentative D call: TRBD1 (6 bases). The sequenced sample was CD4+ or CD8+ T cells sorted from blood, obtained in a trial of the OX40 agonist ivuxolimab. The clonotype was recovered from an adult with an advanced solid tumor such as melanoma, head and neck, liver or kidney cancer. The CDR3 loop is CASSLVRGAYGYTF. Here the CDR3 DNA reads TGTGCCAGCAGCTTGGTCAGGGGAGCGTATGGCTACACCTTC.